Listed below are T cell receptor beta chains from one sample, sequenced in a study of blood T cell repertoires in COVID-19. The data were produced by immunoSEQ multiplex PCR, yet TCRdb's version contains in-frame clones alone and is incomplete. This sample has over 100,000 clones, with around three quarters found just once. Source material: peripheral blood. The receptors were gathered from a human donor in a cohort sampled during active or convalescent COVID-19. The CDR3 runs from the conserved cysteine through the conserved F or W. Each record gives: J gene, D gene, clone size, V gene, CDR3 protein, CDR3 DNA. A D gene is named only where the DNA matches it firmly. Clone size is stated in some rows and not others, as once, few, many or a class when expanded.

TRBJ1-1	TRBD1	once	TRBV27	CASSRQLTGGRSEAFF	TGTGCCAGCAGTCGTCAACTCACAGGGGGACGGTCTGAAGCTTTCTTT
TRBJ2-7	TRBD1	NA	TRBV19	CASSVGTGNYEQYF	TGTGCCAGTAGTGTCGGGACAGGGAACTACGAGCAGTACTTC
TRBJ1-2	NA	NA	TRBV29-1	CSSRGKGYSYTF	TGCAGCTCGAGGGGGAAGGGTTATAGCTACACCTTC
TRBJ1-1	NA	few	TRBV19	CASSVTGHTEAFF	TGTGCCAGTAGTGTCACAGGTCACACTGAAGCTTTCTTT
TRBJ1-1	NA	NA	TRBV5-8	CASSLAVVQAFF	TGTGCCAGCAGCTTGGCCGTAGTTCAAGCTTTCTTT
TRBJ1-3	TRBD1	few	TRBV6-6	CASSPAVGQASSGNTIYF	TGTGCCAGCAGTCCAGCAGTAGGACAGGCCAGCTCTGGAAACACCATATATTTT
TRBJ2-1	NA	NA	TRBV7-9	CASSKLVTEQFF	TGTGCCAGCAGCAAACTAGTTACTGAGCAGTTCTTC
TRBJ2-7	TRBD2	NA	TRBV11-2	CASSPFAGGSNEQYF	TGTGCCAGCAGCCCTTTTGCGGGGGGTAGTAACGAGCAGTACTTC
TRBJ1-1	TRBD1	NA	TRBV12-3/TRBV12-4	CASSFDRDTEAFF	TGTGCCAGCAGTTTTGACAGGGACACTGAAGCTTTCTTT
TRBJ2-7	NA	NA	TRBV5-6	CASSLPQGSSYEQYF	TGTGCCAGCAGCTTGCCACAGGGTAGCTCCTACGAGCAGTACTTC
TRBJ2-7	NA	NA	TRBV7-9	CASRKLTGTTYEQYF	TGTGCCAGCAGGAAACTAACCGGGACAACCTACGAGCAGTACTTC
TRBJ2-7	NA	NA	TRBV4-2	CASSHPSGYEQYF	TGTGCCAGCAGCCACCCGTCAGGGTACGAGCAGTACTTC
TRBJ2-1	TRBD1	NA	TRBV23-1	CASNPGTGKLGQFF	TGCGCCAGCAATCCCGGGACAGGAAAACTTGGGCAGTTCTTC
TRBJ1-3	NA	NA	TRBV10-1	CASQRQDGNTIYF	TGCGCCAGCCAGAGACAGGACGGAAACACCATATATTTT
TRBJ2-5	NA	NA	TRBV7-2	CASSLNTGTRETQYF	TGTGCCAGCAGCTTAAATACGGGAACCCGAGAGACCCAGTACTTC
TRBJ2-2	TRBD1	NA	TRBV7-2	CASNINPTGPGGELFF	TGTGCCAGCAACATTAATCCGACAGGGCCGGGCGGGGAGCTGTTTTTT
TRBJ2-7	TRBD2	NA	TRBV10-1	CASSGKAGGQGYEQYF	TGCGCCAGCAGTGGGAAAGCGGGGGGGCAAGGCTACGAGCAGTACTTC
TRBJ2-1	NA	NA	TRBV6-5	CASRVSGLFDNEQFF	TGTGCCAGCAGAGTCTCGGGGTTGTTTGACAATGAGCAGTTCTTC
TRBJ2-7	TRBD2	NA	TRBV3-1/TRBV3-2	CASSQDYSGGKYF	TGTGCCAGCAGCCAAGATTATAGCGGGGGGAAGTACTTC
TRBJ2-1	NA	few	TRBV14	CASSQERPQEQFF	TGTGCCAGCAGCCAAGAACGCCCCCAGGAGCAGTTCTTC
TRBJ2-7	TRBD2	NA	TRBV19	CASSIGGSSYEQYF	TGTGCCAGTAGTATAGGCGGGAGCTCCTACGAGCAGTACTTC
TRBJ1-2	TRBD1	NA	TRBV10-3	CAISVPDRVHYGYTF	TGTGCCATCAGTGTTCCGGACAGGGTCCACTATGGCTACACCTTC
TRBJ2-7	NA	NA	TRBV4-3	CASSPAAGLTYEQYF	TGCGCCAGCAGCCCCGCTGCGGGACTCACCTACGAGCAGTACTTC
TRBJ1-5	NA	NA	TRBV24-1	CDPGPRQGRGQPQHF	TGTGATCCGGGCCCGCGGCAGGGGAGGGGACAGCCCCAGCATTTT
TRBJ2-4	TRBD1	once	TRBV6-1	CASSDGQGKNIQYF	TGTGCCAGCAGTGATGGACAGGGTAAAAACATTCAGTACTTC
TRBJ1-6	TRBD1	once	TRBV28	CASSLYRGHNSPLHF	TGTGCCAGCAGTTTATACAGGGGGCATAATTCACCCCTCCACTTT
TRBJ2-7	NA	NA	TRBV23-1	CANLGVYEQYF	TGCGCCAATCTGGGAGTCTACGAGCAGTACTTC
TRBJ1-6	NA	NA	TRBV7-3	CASSLSRNSPLHF	TGTGCCAGCAGCTTATCGCGGAATTCACCCCTCCACTTT
TRBJ1-5	NA	NA	TRBV19	CASSAGGAQPQHF	TGTGCCAGTAGTGCGGGAGGTGCGCAGCCCCAGCATTTT
TRBJ2-4	TRBD1	many	TRBV4-1	CASSRAQGTDIQYF	TGCGCCAGCAGCCGAGCACAGGGGACGGACATTCAGTACTTC
TRBJ2-1	NA	NA	TRBV9	CASQGYNEQFF	TGTGCCAGCCAGGGCTACAATGAGCAGTTCTTC
TRBJ2-1	TRBD2	NA	TRBV3-1/TRBV3-2	CASSQGPNLAGGLVSYNEQFF	TGTGCCAGCAGCCAAGGCCCCAACTTGGCGGGGGGGCTTGTGTCCTACAATGAGCAGTTCTTC
TRBJ2-3	TRBD1	NA	TRBV6-5	CASRDRATDTQYF	TGTGCCAGCAGGGACAGGGCGACAGATACGCAGTATTTT
TRBJ2-5	NA	NA	TRBV28	CASSFKRETQYF	TGTGCCAGCAGTTTTAAGAGGGAGACCCAGTACTTC
TRBJ1-1	NA	NA	TRBV29-1	CSVERGARGSTEAFF	TGCAGCGTTGAGCGGGGGGCGCGTGGATCCACTGAAGCTTTCTTT
TRBJ2-7	TRBD2	NA	TRBV5-1	CASSDLAGIHEQYF	TGCGCCAGCAGCGATCTAGCGGGAATCCACGAGCAGTACTTC
TRBJ1-3	TRBD1	many	TRBV5-6	CASSLDSGGGGNTIYF	TGTGCCAGCAGCTTGGATTCAGGGGGCGGTGGAAACACCATATATTTT
TRBJ2-1	NA	NA	TRBV9	CASSDGAGNEQFF	TGTGCCAGCAGCGATGGTGCCGGGAATGAGCAGTTCTTC